Presented here are 14 T cell receptor beta chains from one specimen sequenced in a study of spatial heterogeneity in lung cancer. Specified time point: sample taken at primary tumor resection. TCRdb reprocessed the 5' RACE reads via MiXCR and lists one record per CDR3 protein. The sample contains 60,000 to 90,000 distinct CDR3 sequences, under 8.5% of which appear only once. The input for sequencing was PBMCs, taken at surgery. The receptors stem from a male donor with early-stage non-small cell lung cancer.

At least ten counts were recorded for this clonotype. The chain joins TRBV29-1 to TRBJ1-5; D call uncertain. The CDR3 length is 13 residues. Trimming removed 5 bases from V and 0 bases from J, with 8 bases in between. Germline V lookup: CDR1 SQVTM, CDR2 ANQGSEA. The CDR3 DNA follows: TGCAGCGTTAGGACGTCTAGCAATCAGCCCCAGCATTTT. Translated, it gives CSVRTSSNQPQHF.

With respect to this clonotype: At one boundary the junction diverges from the germline segment, which might be a read error. The chain is built from TRBV6-5 and TRBJ1-3; TRBD1 might be the D (6 bases). In germline, CDR1 is MNHEY, CDR2 SVGAGI. CDR3 length equals 15 residues. Written as DNA, the CDR3 is TGTGCCAGCAGTGTAACAGGGTCAGCTGGAAACACCATATATTTC. It encodes CASSVTGSAGNTIYF.

This clonotype has at least ten counts. The V call is TRBV4-1, the J call TRBJ2-7, with 7 nucleotides matching TRBD1. Germline trimming cut 10 bases from V and 6 bases from J; bases unmatched to any gene: 6. The CDR3 contains 11 residues. Germline CDR1 MGHRA, CDR2 YSYEKL. CDR3 coding DNA: TGCGCCACCAGAGGGGGCAGCGAGCAGTACTTC. Its translation is CATRGGSEQYF.

This clonotype was seen more than once but under ten times. The rearrangement uses TRBV7-9 and TRBJ1-2; D is uncertain. CDR1 SEHNR and CDR2 FQNEAQ come from the germline V gene (reference sequence). CDR3 length equals 15 residues. With 3 bases removed from V and 2 bases from J, the gap between germline ends came to 13 bases. CDR3 region: CASSFGPLGNYGYTF. CDR3 DNA: TGTGCCAGCAGCTTCGGTCCATTAGGAAACTATGGCTACACCTTC.

This clonotype was counted at least ten times. V is TRBV5-1 and J is TRBJ2-3; D may be TRBD1 (6 bases). V gave up 4 bases and J gave up 3 bases, with 12 bases separating them. The CDR3 is 14 amino acids. Germline V gives CDR1 SGHRS, CDR2 YFSETQ. The CDR3 DNA reads as TGCGCCAGCAGCGACGGACAGTTTACAGATACGCAGTATTTT. Protein product: CASSDGQFTDTQYF.

This clonotype was recorded many times. This sequence joins TRBV19 and TRBJ2-7, with D tentatively TRBD2 (6 bases). The length of the CDR3 is 15 residues. With 1 base removed from V and 6 bases from J, the gap between germline ends came to 16 bases. Per the germline V gene, CDR1 is LNHDA and CDR2 is SQIVND (reference sequence). Written as DNA, the CDR3 is TGTGCCAGTAGTATAGGTACCGGGACTTACGCCGAGCAGTACTTC. This translates into CASSIGTGTYAEQYF.

V is TRBV12-3 or TRBV12-4 and J is TRBJ1-1, with D unresolved. V lost 3 bases and J lost 5, with 7 bases in between. The CDR3 sequence is 12 residues long. The CDR3 sequence is CASSFYGTEAFF. The CDR3 DNA sequence: TGTGCCAGCAGTTTTTACGGGACTGAAGCTTTCTTT.

This chain connects TRBV12-3 or TRBV12-4 to TRBJ1-6; D is perhaps TRBD1 (5 bases). The CDR3 runs to 14 residues. Trimming pared 3 bases from V and 10 bases from J, leaving 13 bases between. The CDR3 DNA reads TGTGCCAGCAGTTTTAAACTCGGGGACTCACCCCTCCACTTT. It specifies CASSFKLGDSPLHF.

The sample holds a few counts of this clonotype. The chain uses TRBV29-1 and TRBJ1-1; no clear D. Trimming stripped 2 bases from V and 0 bases from J, with 7 bases between. The CDR3 covers 13 residues. Germline assignment: CDR1 SQVTM and CDR2 ANQGSEA. Here the CDR3 DNA reads TGCAGCGTTGAACAGAGGGTGAACACTGAAGCTTTCTTT. Protein: CSVEQRVNTEAFF.

Ten or more counts support this clonotype. This sequence joins TRBV12-3 or TRBV12-4 and TRBJ2-6; D uncertain. The CDR3 sequence is 17 residues long. Trimming shortened V by 1 base and J by 1 base, and 11 bases separated the two germline ends. CDR3: CASSLETALSGANVLTF. CDR3 in DNA: TGTGCCAGCAGTTTAGAGACGGCCTTATCTGGGGCCAACGTCCTGACTTTC.

This clonotype came up many times. The gene calls are TRBV12-3 or TRBV12-4 and TRBJ2-5, with a weak D call TRBD1 (5 bases). The V end lost 3 bases, the J end lost 4 bases, and 9 bases lay between the germline ends. The CDR3 runs to 13 residues. The CDR3 DNA reads TGTGCCAGCAGTTTTCCAGGGTCAGAGACCCAGTACTTC. Its protein product is CASSFPGSETQYF.

The rearrangement uses TRBV11-3 and TRBJ1-1, with D tentatively TRBD1 (5 bases). CDR3 size: 15 residues. V was shortened by 5 bases and J by 1 base, with 14 bases between the two germline ends. The germline CDR1 and CDR2 sequences are SGHNT and YENEEA. The CDR3 DNA reads as TGTGCCAGCAGCCTAACCCCGGGGCCGAACACTGAAGCTTTCTTT. It encodes CASSLTPGPNTEAFF.

V and J are TRBV7-2 and TRBJ2-3; TRBD2 aligns across 8 bases. The CDR3 covers 17 residues. Germline CDR1 SGHTA, CDR2 FQGNSA. J gave up 4 bases and V 5 bases, and 14 bases lay outside the gene matches. The CDR3 DNA reads TGTGCCAGCAGCCCCGCCCCCGGGAGGGCCGGATCAGATACGCAGTATTTT. Protein sequence: CASSPAPGRAGSDTQYF. The variable domain in full, with the rest retrieved from reference TRBV7-2 and TRBJ2-3, is GAGVSQSPSNKVTEKGKDVELRCDPISGHTALYWYRQSLGQGLEFLIYFQGNSAPDKSGLPSDRFSAERTGGSVSTLTIQRTQQEDSAVYLCASSPAPGRAGSDTQYFGPGTRLTVL.

This clonotype was detected many times. The genes are TRBV5-1 and TRBJ2-7; possibly TRBD1 for D (5 bases). Trimming shortened V by 3 bases and J by 4 bases, and 11 bases separated the two germline ends. The CDR3 is made up of 13 amino acids. Per the germline V gene, CDR1 is SGHRS and CDR2 is YFSETQ. The CDR3 reads CASSWHKGYEQYF. CDR3 DNA: TGCGCCAGCAGCTGGCATAAGGGGTACGAGCAGTACTTC.